The entry below gives a single T cell receptor beta chain sequence along with its context. What it binds is unknown. This CDR3 is built from 15 residues. Germline CDR1 SNHLY, CDR2 FYNNEI. Deletions cut 5 bases from V and 2 bases from J, with 13 bases between. PCR employed 60 Vbeta and 13 Jbeta primers. The protocol was immunoSEQ multiplex PCR, while the TCRdb copy is restricted to in-frame clones and leaves out a portion. The sample lists 200,000 to 250,000 clones, more than 60% occurring once. These data are taken from a study of cytomegalovirus exposure and HLA in healthy donors. Study outcomes and limitations: Three chains linked to CMV were shown in vitro to be specific for CMV antigens. One variant, a missense change in DCLRE1C, was linked in a later analysis to TCR beta V- and J-gene trimming. Reports described diagnosis of cytomegalovirus status by the classifier as highly specific and sensitive. Being productive about 90% or about 30% of the time was typical of most TCR beta V segments in an earlier analysis.

The receptor's source is a girl aged 2 to 10 in good health and CMV-seronegative. The chain combines TRBV2 with TRBJ2-1; D gene ambiguous. The specimen was PBMCs. CDR3 sequence (DNA): TGTGCCAGCAGTTCAGACATGAGCCCCTACAATGAGCAGTTCTTC. Translated, it gives CASSSDMSPYNEQFF.